The subject of this entry is one T cell receptor (beta chain). The target antigen is unknown. The CDR3 runs to 15 residues. Germline CDR1 reads SGHRS; CDR2 reads YFSETQ. The V end was cut by 5 bases, the J end by 8 bases, with 22 bases between. The data were obtained in a study of monozygotic twins with cystic fibrosis. General observations from the study: Clonality was generally low (median approximately 0.0095), higher in the most severe patients.

Libraries were prepared by immunoSEQ multiplex PCR; TCRdb keeps only in-frame clonotypes and omits some of them. Among roughly 14,000 clones listed, 80% to 95% were seen once. Sequenced material: blood. The chain links TRBV5-1 to TRBJ1-2; maybe TRBD1 (5 bases). The receptor comes from a girl aged 2-9 years with cystic fibrosis. The CDR3 here is CASSLIRGAHGGYTF. CDR3 bases: TGCGCCAGCAGTTTGATTAGAGGGGCCCACGGAGGCTACACCTTC.